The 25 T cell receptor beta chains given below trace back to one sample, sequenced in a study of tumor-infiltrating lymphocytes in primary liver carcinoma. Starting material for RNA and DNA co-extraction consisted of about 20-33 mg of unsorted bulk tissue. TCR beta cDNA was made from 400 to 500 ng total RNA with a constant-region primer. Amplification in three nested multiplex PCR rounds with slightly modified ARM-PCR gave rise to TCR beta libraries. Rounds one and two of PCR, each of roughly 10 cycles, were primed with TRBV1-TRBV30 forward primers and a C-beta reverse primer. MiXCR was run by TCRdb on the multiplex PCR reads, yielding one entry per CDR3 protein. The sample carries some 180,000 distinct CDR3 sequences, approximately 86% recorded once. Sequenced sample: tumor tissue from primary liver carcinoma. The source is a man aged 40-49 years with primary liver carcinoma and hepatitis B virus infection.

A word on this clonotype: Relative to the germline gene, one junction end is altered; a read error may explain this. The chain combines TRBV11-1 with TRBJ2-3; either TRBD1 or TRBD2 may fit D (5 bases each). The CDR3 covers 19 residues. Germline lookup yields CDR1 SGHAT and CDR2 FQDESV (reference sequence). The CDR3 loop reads CASSSGGYSVGARTNTQYF. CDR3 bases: TGTGCCAGCAGCTCTGGGGGATACTCTGTTGGAGCCCGCACAAATACGCAGTATTTT. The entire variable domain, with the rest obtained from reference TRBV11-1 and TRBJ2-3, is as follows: EAEVAQSPRYKITEKSQAVAFWCDPISGHATLYWYRQILGQGPELLVQFQDESVVDDSQLPKDRFSAERLKGVDSTLKIQPAELGDSAMYLCASSSGGYSVGARTNTQYFGPGTRLTVL.

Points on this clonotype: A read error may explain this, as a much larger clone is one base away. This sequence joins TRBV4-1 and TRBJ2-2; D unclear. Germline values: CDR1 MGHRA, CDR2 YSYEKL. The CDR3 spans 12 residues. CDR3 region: CASSPLTEELFF. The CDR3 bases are TGCGCCAGCAGCCCACTTACCGAGGAGCTGTTTTTT.

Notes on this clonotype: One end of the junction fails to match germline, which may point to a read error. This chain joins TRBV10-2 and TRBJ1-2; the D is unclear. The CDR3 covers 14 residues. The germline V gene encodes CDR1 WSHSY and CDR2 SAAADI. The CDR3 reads CASSGQWMNYGCTF. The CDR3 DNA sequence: TGCGCCAGCAGTGGGCAGTGGATGAACTATGGCTGCACCTTC.

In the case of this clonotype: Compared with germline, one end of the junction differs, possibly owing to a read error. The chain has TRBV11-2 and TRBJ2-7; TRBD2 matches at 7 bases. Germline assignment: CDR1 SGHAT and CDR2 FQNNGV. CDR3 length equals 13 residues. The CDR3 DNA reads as TGTACCAGCAGTTTTACTAGCGCCTACGACCAGTACTTC. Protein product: CTSSFTSAYDQYF.

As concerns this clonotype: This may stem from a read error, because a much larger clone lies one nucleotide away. CDR3 loop: CGSSAPRGTYYEQYF. In DNA form, the CDR3 reads TGTGGCAGCAGTGCTCCCAGGGGCACGTACTACGAGCAGTACTTC. V usage is TRBV28 and J usage is TRBJ2-7, with a weak D call TRBD1 (6 bases). Germline assignment: CDR1 MDHEN and CDR2 SYDVKM. This CDR3 comprises 15 residues.

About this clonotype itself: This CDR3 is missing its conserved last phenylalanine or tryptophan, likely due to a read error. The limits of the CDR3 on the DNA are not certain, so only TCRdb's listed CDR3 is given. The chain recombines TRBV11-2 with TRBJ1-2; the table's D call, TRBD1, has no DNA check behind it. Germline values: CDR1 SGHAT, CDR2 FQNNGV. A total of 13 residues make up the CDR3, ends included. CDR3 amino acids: CASSTAGGSSYII.

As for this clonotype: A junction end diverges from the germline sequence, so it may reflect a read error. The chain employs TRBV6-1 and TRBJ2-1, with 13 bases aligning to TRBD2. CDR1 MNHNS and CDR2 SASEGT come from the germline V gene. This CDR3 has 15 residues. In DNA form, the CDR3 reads TGTGCCAGCAGTGAAGGGACTAGCGGGAGCAATGAACAGTTGTTC. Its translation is CASSEGTSGSNEQLF.

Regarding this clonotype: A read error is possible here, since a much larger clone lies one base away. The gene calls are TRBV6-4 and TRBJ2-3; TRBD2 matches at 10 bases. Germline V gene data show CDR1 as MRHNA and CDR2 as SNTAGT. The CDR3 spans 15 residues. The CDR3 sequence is CTSSETSGSTDTQYF. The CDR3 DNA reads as TGTACCAGCAGTGAGACTAGCGGGAGCACAGATACGCAGTATTTT.

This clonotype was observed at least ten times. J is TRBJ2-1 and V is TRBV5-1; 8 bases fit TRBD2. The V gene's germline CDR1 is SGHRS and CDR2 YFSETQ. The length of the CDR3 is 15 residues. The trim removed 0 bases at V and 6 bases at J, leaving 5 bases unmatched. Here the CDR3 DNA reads TGCGCCAGCAGCTTGGACGGGAGGGCCCTCAATGAGCAGTTCTTC. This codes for CASSLDGRALNEQFF. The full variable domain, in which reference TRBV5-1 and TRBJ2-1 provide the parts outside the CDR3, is KAGVTQTPRYLIKTRGQQVTLSCSPISGHRSVSWYQQTPGQGLQFLFEYFSETQRNKGNFPGRFSGRQFSNSRSEMNVSTLELGDSALYLCASSLDGRALNEQFFGPGTRLTVL.

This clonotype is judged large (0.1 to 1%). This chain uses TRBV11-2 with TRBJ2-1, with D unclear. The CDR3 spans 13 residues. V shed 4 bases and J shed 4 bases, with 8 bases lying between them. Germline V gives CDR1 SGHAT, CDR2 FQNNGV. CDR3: CASSSELYNEQFF. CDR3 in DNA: TGTGCCAGCAGCTCAGAATTATACAATGAGCAGTTCTTC.

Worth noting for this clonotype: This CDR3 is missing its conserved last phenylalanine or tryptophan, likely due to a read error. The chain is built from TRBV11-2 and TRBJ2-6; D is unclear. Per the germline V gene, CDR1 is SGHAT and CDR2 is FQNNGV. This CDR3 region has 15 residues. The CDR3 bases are TGTGCCACCCAACGGCCGCGCTCTGGGGTCAACGTCCTGACTTCC. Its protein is CATQRPRSGVNVLTS.

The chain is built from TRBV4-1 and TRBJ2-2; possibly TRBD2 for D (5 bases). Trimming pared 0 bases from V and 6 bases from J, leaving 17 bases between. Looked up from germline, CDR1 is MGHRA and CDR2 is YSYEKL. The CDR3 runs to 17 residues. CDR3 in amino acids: CASSQDRAVANAGELFF. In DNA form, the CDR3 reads TGCGCCAGCAGCCAAGATAGAGCGGTAGCGAATGCCGGGGAGCTGTTTTTT.

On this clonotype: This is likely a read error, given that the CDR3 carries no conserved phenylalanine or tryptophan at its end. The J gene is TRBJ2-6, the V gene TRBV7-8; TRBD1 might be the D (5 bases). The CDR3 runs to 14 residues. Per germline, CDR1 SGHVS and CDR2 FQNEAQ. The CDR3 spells CASSYRSGANVLTL. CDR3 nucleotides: TGTGCCAGCAGCTACAGGTCTGGGGCCAATGTCCTGACTTTA.

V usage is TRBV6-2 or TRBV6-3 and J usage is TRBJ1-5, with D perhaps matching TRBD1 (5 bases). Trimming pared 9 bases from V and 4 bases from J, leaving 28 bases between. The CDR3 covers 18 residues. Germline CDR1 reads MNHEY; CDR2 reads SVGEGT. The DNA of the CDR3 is TGTGCCAGTATTTACTCCCGGGACGGTGATATAAGGAATCAGCCCCAGCATTTT. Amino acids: CASIYSRDGDIRNQPQHF.

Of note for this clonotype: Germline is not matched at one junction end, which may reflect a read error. CDR3 in amino acids: CASSLQTGVTGEQFF. CDR3 DNA sequence: TGTGCCAGTAGTTTACAGACAGGGGTGACCGGGGAGCAGTTTTTT. The V and J genes are TRBV12-3 or TRBV12-4 and TRBJ2-2, with TRBD1 matching 8 bases. The CDR3 runs to 15 residues.

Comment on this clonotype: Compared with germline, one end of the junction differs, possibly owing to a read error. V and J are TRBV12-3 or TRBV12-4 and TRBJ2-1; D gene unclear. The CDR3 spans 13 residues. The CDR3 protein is CVSSLGWNNEQFF. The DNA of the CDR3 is TGTGTCAGCAGTCTCGGATGGAACAATGAGCAGTTCTTC.

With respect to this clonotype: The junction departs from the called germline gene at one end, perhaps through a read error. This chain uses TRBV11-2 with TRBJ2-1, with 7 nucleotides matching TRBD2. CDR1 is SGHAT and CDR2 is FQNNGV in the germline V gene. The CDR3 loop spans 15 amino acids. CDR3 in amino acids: CASNFSGPLENERFF. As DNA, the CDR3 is TGTGCCAGCAACTTTAGCGGGCCACTCGAGAATGAGCGGTTCTTC.

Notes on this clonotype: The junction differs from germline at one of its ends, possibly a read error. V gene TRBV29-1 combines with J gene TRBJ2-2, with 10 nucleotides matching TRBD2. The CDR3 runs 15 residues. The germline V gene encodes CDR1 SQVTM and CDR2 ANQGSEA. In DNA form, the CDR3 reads TGTAGCTTTGGGACTAGCGCGACGAACACCGGGGAGCTGTTTTTT. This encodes CSFGTSATNTGELFF.

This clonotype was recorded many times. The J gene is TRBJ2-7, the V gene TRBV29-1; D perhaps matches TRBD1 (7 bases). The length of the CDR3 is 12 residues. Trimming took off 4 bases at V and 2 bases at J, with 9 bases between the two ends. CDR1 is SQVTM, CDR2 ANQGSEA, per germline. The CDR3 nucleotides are TGCAGCGTTGTCAGGGGGGCCTACGAGCAGTACTTC. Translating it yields CSVVRGAYEQYF.

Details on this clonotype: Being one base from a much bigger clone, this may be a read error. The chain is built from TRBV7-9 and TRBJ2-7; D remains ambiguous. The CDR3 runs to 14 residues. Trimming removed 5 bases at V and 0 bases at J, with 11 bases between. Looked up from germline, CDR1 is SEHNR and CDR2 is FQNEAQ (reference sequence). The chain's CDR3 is CASSTVPSSYEQYF. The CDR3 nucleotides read TGTGCCAGCAGCACCGTGCCGAGCTCCTACGAGCAGTACTTC.

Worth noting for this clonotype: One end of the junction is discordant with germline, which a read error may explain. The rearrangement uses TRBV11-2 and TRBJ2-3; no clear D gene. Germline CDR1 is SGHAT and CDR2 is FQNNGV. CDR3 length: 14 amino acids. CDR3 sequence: CAISPPGRADTQYF. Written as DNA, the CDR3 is TGTGCCATCAGCCCCCCGGGCCGGGCGGATACTCAGTATTTT.

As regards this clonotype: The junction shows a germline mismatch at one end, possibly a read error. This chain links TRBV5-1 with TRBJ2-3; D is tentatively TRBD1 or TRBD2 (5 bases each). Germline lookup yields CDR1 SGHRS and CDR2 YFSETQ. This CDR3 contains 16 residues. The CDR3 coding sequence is TGCGCAAGCAGCTTGGGACCAGTCTGGAGCACAGATACGCAGTATTTT. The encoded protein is CASSLGPVWSTDTQYF. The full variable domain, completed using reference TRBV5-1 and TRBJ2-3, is KAGVTQTPRYLIKTRGQQVTLSCSPISGHRSVSWYQQTPGQGLQFLFEYFSETQRNKGNFPGRFSGRQFSNSRSEMNVSTLELGDSALYLCASSLGPVWSTDTQYFGPGTRLTVL.

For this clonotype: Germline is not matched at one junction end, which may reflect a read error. Written as DNA, the CDR3 is TGTGCCAGCAGATCGACAGGGTCCTACGAGCAGTATTTC. Protein product: CASRSTGSYEQYF. This sequence joins TRBV28 and TRBJ2-7; TRBD1 agrees at 7 bases. This CDR3 is built from 13 residues. CDR1 MDHEN and CDR2 SYDVKM come from the germline V gene.

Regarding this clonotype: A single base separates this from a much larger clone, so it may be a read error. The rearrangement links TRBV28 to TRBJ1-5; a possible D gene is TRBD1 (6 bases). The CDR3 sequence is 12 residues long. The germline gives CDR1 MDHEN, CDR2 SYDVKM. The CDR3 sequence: CASRIQGQPQDF. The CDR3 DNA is TGTGCCAGCAGGATACAGGGTCAGCCCCAGGATTTT. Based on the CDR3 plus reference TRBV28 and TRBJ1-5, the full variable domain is DVKVTQSSRYLVKRTGEKVFLECVQDMDHENMFWYRQDPGLGLRLIYFSYDVKMKEKGDIPEGYSVSREKKERFSLILESASTNQTSMYLCASRIQGQPQDFGDGTRLSIL.

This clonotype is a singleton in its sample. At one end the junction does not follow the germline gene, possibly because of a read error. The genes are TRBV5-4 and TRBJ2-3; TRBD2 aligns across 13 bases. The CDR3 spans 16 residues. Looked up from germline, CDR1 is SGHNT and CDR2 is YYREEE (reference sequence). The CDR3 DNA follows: TGTGTCAGCAGCTCAGGACTAGCGGGAGAGGTAGATACGCAATATTTT. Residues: CVSSSGLAGEVDTQYF.